This TCR beta chain comes out of a study of T cells in Graves' hyperthyroidism and ophthalmopathy. Study details: The initial diagnosis was the point when peripheral blood was collected, ahead of any treatment. Whole-study results and caveats: The blood repertoire included most of the expanded thyroid clonotypes above 0.001.

There are many counts of this clonotype. The antigen is unknown. RNA transcripts were the template for amplifying TCR beta CDR3 regions. First-round RT-PCR of the TCR CDR3 relied on the HTBI primer set. TCRdb reprocessed the multiplex PCR reads via MiXCR and lists one record per CDR3 protein. The repertoire holds about 550,000 distinct CDR3 sequences, with less than 25% as singletons. There are 15 residues in the CDR3. The germline V gene encodes CDR1 SNHLY and CDR2 FYNNEI. Trimming pared 6 bases from V and 5 bases from J, leaving 17 bases between. This chain uses TRBV2 with TRBJ1-5, with D possibly matching TRBD1 (6 bases). Sample: blood. This sequence was found in a man between 18 and 35 years old with Graves' hyperthyroidism. This chain's CDR3 is CASRSGRQGYQPQHF. In nucleotides, the CDR3 is TGTGCCAGCAGGTCGGGACGGCAGGGGTATCAGCCCCAGCATTTT.